The present T cell receptor (beta chain) was sequenced within a study of blood T cell repertoires in COVID-19. Study summary: The United States, Italy and Spain provided the acute and convalescent COVID-19 samples.

CDR1 is SGHRS and CDR2 is YFSETQ in the germline V gene. The CDR3 consists of 14 residues. V was shortened by 4 bases and J by 2 bases, with 12 bases between the two germline ends. Profiling relied on immunoSEQ multiplex PCR, and the TCRdb table lists in-frame clones only, not all of them. Among about 59,000 clones listed, less than 85% were seen once. The rearrangement uses TRBV5-1 and TRBJ2-5, with a tentative D call TRBD1 (5 bases). What was sequenced was peripheral blood. The origin of this receptor is an older woman with acute or convalescent COVID-19. CDR3 amino acids: CASSHPRQQETQYF. DNA for the CDR3: TGCGCCAGCAGCCACCCACGACAGCAAGAGACCCAGTACTTC.